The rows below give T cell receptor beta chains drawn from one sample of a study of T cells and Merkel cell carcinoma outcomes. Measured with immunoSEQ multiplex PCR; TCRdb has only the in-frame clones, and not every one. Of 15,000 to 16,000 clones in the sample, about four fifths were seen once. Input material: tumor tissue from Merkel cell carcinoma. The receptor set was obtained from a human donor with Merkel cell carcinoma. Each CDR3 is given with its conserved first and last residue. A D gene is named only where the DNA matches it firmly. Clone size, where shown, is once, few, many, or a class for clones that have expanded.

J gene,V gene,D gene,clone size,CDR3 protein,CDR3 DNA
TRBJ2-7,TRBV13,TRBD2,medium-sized,CASSLSGSSYEQYF,TGTGCCAGCAGCTTGAGCGGGAGCTCCTACGAGCAGTACTTC
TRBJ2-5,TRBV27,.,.,CASSFGFEETQYF,TGTGCCAGCAGTTTCGGATTCGAAGAGACCCAGTACTTC
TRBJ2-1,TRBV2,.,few,CASREQTATYNEQFF,TGTGCCAGCAGGGAGCAGACAGCCACCTACAATGAGCAGTTCTTC
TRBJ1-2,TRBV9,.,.,CASTLGRVSNYGYTF,TGTGCCAGCACGCTAGGCAGGGTCTCTAACTATGGCTACACCTTC
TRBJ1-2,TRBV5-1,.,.,CASSLEGGGYTF,TGCGCCAGCAGCTTGGAGGGGGGCGGCTACACCTTC
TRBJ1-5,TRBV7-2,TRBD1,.,CASSLGGQGGSSNQPQHF,TGTGCCAGCAGCTTAGGGGGACAGGGAGGGAGCAGCAATCAGCCCCAGCATTTT
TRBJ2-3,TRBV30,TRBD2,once,CAWGRLAGLTDTQYF,TGTGCCTGGGGCCGACTAGCGGGTCTCACAGATACGCAGTATTTT
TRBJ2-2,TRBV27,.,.,CASSRRGSNTGELFF,TGTGCCAGCAGTCGCAGGGGTTCGAACACCGGGGAGCTGTTTTTT
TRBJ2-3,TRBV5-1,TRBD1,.,CASSNGQGGTDTQYF,TGCGCCAGCAGCAACGGACAGGGGGGGACAGATACGCAGTATTTT
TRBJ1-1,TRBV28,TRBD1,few,CASSPSDRENTEAFF,TGTGCCAGCAGTCCTTCGGACAGGGAGAACACTGAAGCTTTCTTT
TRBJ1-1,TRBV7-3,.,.,CASSLSLLTEAFF,TGTGCCAGCAGCTTAAGCCTCCTCACTGAAGCTTTCTTT
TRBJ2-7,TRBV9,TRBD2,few,CASAPSSGSSYEQYF,TGTGCCTCCGCCCCCTCTAGCGGTAGCTCCTACGAGCAGTACTTC
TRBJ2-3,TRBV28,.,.,CASSSGGGQNTDTQYF,TGTGCCAGCAGCTCAGGAGGGGGACAGAACACAGATACGCAGTATTTT
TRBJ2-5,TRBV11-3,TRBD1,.,CASSSGQVSQETQYF,TGTGCCAGCAGCTCGGGACAGGTATCCCAAGAGACCCAGTACTTC
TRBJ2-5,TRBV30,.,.,CAWSVVGGETQYF,TGTGCCTGGAGTGTAGTAGGGGGGGAGACCCAGTACTTC
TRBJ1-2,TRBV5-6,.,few,CASSSGVPPATF,TGTGCCAGCAGCTCAGGCGTCCCACCGGCCACCTTC
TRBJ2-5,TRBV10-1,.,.,CASRQVRGETQYF,TGCGCCAGCAGGCAGGTAAGGGGTGAGACCCAGTACTTC
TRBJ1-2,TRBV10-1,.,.,CASPFRSQRPNYGYTF,TGCGCCAGCCCCTTCCGAAGTCAAAGGCCTAACTATGGCTACACCTTC
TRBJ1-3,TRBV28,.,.,CANRMDTFSGNTIYF,TGTGCCAACAGAATGGACACGTTCTCTGGAAACACCATATATTTT
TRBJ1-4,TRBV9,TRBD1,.,CASSDEGQGETEEKLFF,TGTGCCAGCAGCGACGAGGGACAGGGGGAAACAGAAGAAAAACTGTTTTTT
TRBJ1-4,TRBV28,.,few,CASSYTGFEKLFF,TGTGCCAGCAGCTATACAGGGTTTGAAAAACTGTTTTTT
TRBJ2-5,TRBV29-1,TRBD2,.,CSVAGGNHQETQYF,TGCAGCGTAGCGGGGGGGAACCATCAAGAGACCCAGTACTTC
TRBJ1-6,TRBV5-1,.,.,CASSLGVFGSPLHF,TGCGCCAGCAGCTTGGGGGTGTTTGGGTCACCCCTCCACTTT
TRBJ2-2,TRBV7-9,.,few,CASSSMFPGELFF,TGTGCCAGCAGCTCCATGTTCCCAGGGGAGCTGTTTTTT
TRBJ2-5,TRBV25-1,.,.,CASSETRWGEGKETQYF,TGTGCCAGCAGTGAAACCCGCTGGGGGGAAGGAAAAGAGACCCAGTACTTC
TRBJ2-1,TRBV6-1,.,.,CASTRDWGAREQFF,TGTGCCAGCACTCGGGACTGGGGAGCTCGGGAGCAGTTCTTC
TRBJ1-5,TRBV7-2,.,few,CASSLEGDQPQHF,TGTGCCAGCAGCTTAGAGGGGGATCAGCCCCAGCATTTT
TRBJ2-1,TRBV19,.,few,CASSDRSVVQFF,TGTGCCAGTAGCGACAGGTCAGTGGTGCAGTTCTTC
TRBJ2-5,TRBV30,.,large,CAWSPARETQYF,TGTGCCTGGAGTCCCGCTCGAGAGACCCAGTACTTC
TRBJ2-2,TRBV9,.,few,CASSPNTGELFF,TGTGCCAGCAGCCCCAACACCGGGGAGCTGTTTTTT
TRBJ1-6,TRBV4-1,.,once,CASSQDWDAGIQLLHF,TGCGCCAGCAGCCAAGACTGGGATGCAGGGATTCAGCTCCTCCACTTT
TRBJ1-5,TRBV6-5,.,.,CASSRDGNQPQHF,TGTGCCAGCAGTCGGGACGGTAATCAGCCCCAGCATTTT
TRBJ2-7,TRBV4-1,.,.,CASSQGRGGYEQYF,TGCGCCAGCAGCCAAGGGCGGGGAGGCTACGAGCAGTACTTC
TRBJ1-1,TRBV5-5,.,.,CASSSTGNTEAFF,TGTGCCAGCAGCTCAACGGGGAACACTGAAGCTTTCTTT
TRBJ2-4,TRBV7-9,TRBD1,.,CASSSLGQGAAKNIQYF,TGTGCCAGCAGCTCGCTGGGACAGGGGGCAGCCAAAAACATTCAGTACTTC
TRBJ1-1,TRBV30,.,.,CAWGRGNTEAFF,TGTGCCTGGGGGCGGGGGAACACTGAAGCTTTCTTT
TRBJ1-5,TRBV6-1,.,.,CASSVAEYQPQHF,TGTGCCAGCAGTGTAGCGGAATATCAGCCCCAGCATTTT
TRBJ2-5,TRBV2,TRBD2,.,CASSGRAVAGGRGETQYF,TGTGCCAGCAGTGGGCGTGCCGTAGCGGGAGGGAGGGGAGAGACCCAGTACTTC
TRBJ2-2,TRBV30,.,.,CAFRAGGAGELFF,TGTGCCTTTCGGGCAGGGGGGGCCGGGGAGCTGTTTTTT
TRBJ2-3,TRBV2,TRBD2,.,CASSHLAGRDTQYF,TGTGCCAGCAGTCATCTAGCGGGAAGAGATACGCAGTATTTT
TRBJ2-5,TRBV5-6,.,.,CASSSLQGFQETQYF,TGTGCCAGCAGCTCCTTACAGGGTTTCCAAGAGACCCAGTACTTC
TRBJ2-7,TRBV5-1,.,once,CASREGSYYEQYF,TGCGCCAGCAGAGAAGGCAGCTACTACGAGCAGTACTTC
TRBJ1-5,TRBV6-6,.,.,CASSPPGAQPQHF,TGTGCCAGCAGTCCCCCGGGGGCTCAGCCCCAGCATTTT
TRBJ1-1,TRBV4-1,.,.,CASSREWKNTEAFF,TGCGCCAGCAGCCGAGAGTGGAAGAACACTGAAGCTTTCTTT
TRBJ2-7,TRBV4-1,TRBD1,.,CASSQEGGQVSEQYF,TGCGCCAGCAGCCAAGAGGGGGGACAGGTGTCCGAGCAGTACTTC
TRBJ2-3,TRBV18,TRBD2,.,CASSQRTGGPETDTQYF,TGTGCCAGCTCACAAAGGACGGGAGGGCCAGAGACAGATACGCAGTATTTT
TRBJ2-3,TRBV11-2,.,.,CASRPLQGRDTQYF,TGTGCCAGCCGCCCTTTGCAGGGAAGAGATACGCAGTATTTT
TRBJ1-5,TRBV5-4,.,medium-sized,CASSSDRSNQPQHF,TGTGCCAGCAGCTCCGACAGAAGCAATCAGCCCCAGCATTTT
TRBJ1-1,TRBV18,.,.,CASSPIQDTEAFF,TGTGCCAGCTCACCCATACAGGACACTGAAGCTTTCTTT
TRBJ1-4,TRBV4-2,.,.,CASSQREGIMGDMEKLFF,TGTGCCAGCAGCCAGAGGGAGGGAATAATGGGGGATATGGAAAAACTGTTTTTT
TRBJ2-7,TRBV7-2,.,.,CASSLHRAYEQYF,TGTGCCAGCAGCTTACACAGAGCCTACGAGCAGTACTTC
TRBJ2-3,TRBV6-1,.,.,CASSADTQYF,TGTGCCAGCTCCGCAGATACGCAGTATTTT
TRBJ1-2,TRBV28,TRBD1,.,CASSFRDRGTNGYTF,TGTGCCAGCAGTTTTCGGGACAGGGGTACAAATGGCTACACCTTC
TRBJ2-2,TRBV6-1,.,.,CAGGWELRPGELFF,TGTGCCGGTGGGTGGGAATTAAGGCCCGGGGAGCTGTTTTTT
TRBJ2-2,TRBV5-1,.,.,CASSLAGGTGELFF,TGCGCCAGCAGCTTGGCCGGGGGAACCGGGGAGCTGTTTTTT
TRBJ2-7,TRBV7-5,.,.,CASSLAVSYEQYF,TGTGCCAGCAGCTTAGCGGTCTCCTACGAGCAGTACTTC
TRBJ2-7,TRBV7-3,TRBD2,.,CASSLSGSSDEQYF,TGTGCCAGCAGCTTAAGCGGGAGCTCGGACGAGCAGTACTTC